The 27 T cell receptor beta chains given below trace back to one sample, sequenced in a study of regulatory T cells in long-lasting Graves disease. Relying on iRepertoire HTBI primers and Arm-PCR of CDR3 regions, the team built TCR beta libraries. TCRdb independently ran MiXCR on the multiplex PCR reads; one entry per CDR3 protein. The sample holds roughly 530,000 distinct CDR3 sequences, roughly a sixth seen once. Time point of the sample: newly diagnosed GD, antithyroid drugs for less than 3 months. PBMCs were the source of the RNA used for TCR sequencing. These records were also assigned to another study, of T cells in Graves' hyperthyroidism and ophthalmopathy.

Sample: peripheral blood mononuclear cells (PBMCs), taken at new diagnosis, from a patient treated with antithyroid drugs. Receptors were obtained from a woman aged 35-60 years with Graves disease.

This clonotype has a count of ten or more. The rearrangement joins TRBV5-1 to TRBJ2-1; 9 nucleotides match TRBD1. This CDR3 contains 16 residues. The V segment lost 4 bases and the J segment 5 bases; nucleotides outside the gene matches: 10. Germline-derived CDR1 and CDR2 are SGHRS and YFSETQ. The CDR3 sequence: CASSGGGQGMHNEQFF. For the CDR3, the DNA is TGCGCCAGCAGCGGGGGGGGACAGGGAATGCACAATGAGCAGTTCTTC. Complete variable domain (other parts from reference TRBV5-1 and TRBJ2-1): KAGVTQTPRYLIKTRGQQVTLSCSPISGHRSVSWYQQTPGQGLQFLFEYFSETQRNKGNFPGRFSGRQFSNSRSEMNVSTLELGDSALYLCASSGGGQGMHNEQFFGPGTRLTVL.

This chain joins TRBV5-6 and TRBJ1-6; 7 bases fit TRBD1. J gave up 6 bases and V 2 bases, and 2 bases lay outside the gene matches. Germline V lookup: CDR1 SGHDT, CDR2 YYEEEE. The CDR3 spans 14 residues. The CDR3 bases are TGTGCCAGCAGCTTCCGGGACAGTAATTCACCCCTCCACTTT. This codes for CASSFRDSNSPLHF.

Ten or more counts support this clonotype. As DNA, the CDR3 is TGTGCCAGCAGCCAAGACCTGGGGGATCAGCCCCAGCATTTT. Translated, it gives CASSQDLGDQPQHF. The V gene is TRBV3-1, the J gene TRBJ1-5; a weak D match, TRBD1 (5 bases). The CDR3 loop spans 14 amino acids. Trimming left V 0 bases short and J 5 bases short, with 8 bases between. Germline V gene lookup returns CDR1 LGHDT and CDR2 YNNKEL (reference sequence).

The sample holds many counts of this clonotype. This sequence joins TRBV11-2 and TRBJ1-1, with a tentative D call TRBD1 (6 bases). The CDR3 contains 13 residues. CDR1 and CDR2 from the germline V gene are SGHAT and FQNNGV. V shed 1 base and J shed 7 bases, with 10 bases lying between them. In DNA, the CDR3 is TGTGCCAGCAGCTTAGGGGGGCAGGGTGAAGCTTTCTTT. It specifies CASSLGGQGEAFF.

In its sample, this clonotype was seen many times. The chain employs TRBV20-1 and TRBJ2-7, with 11 bases identical to TRBD1. Losses at the gene ends were 2 bases for V and 4 bases for J; bases not matched to a gene: 4. CDR3 length: 14 residues. Germline V gene sequence: CDR1 DFQATT, CDR2 SNEGSKA (reference sequence). The CDR3, as DNA: TGCAGTGCTAGACCGGGACAGGGGGTGTACGAGCAGTACTTC. It yields the protein CSARPGQGVYEQYF.

In its sample, this clonotype was seen a few times. The V call is TRBV11-2, the J call TRBJ2-1; possibly TRBD2 for D (7 bases). The CDR3 covers 17 residues. Per the germline V gene, CDR1 is SGHAT and CDR2 is FQNNGV. V lost 4 bases to trimming and J lost 8 bases, with 24 bases between them. This CDR3 is CASSSFGGGGALDEQFF. CDR3 nucleotide sequence: TGTGCCAGCAGCTCCTTTGGGGGGGGGGGGGCCTTGGATGAGCAGTTCTTC.

A note on this clonotype: Because the CDR3's place on the DNA is in doubt, the DNA is left out and the CDR3 is given as listed by TCRdb. The chain recombines TRBV28 with TRBJ2-7. The CDR3 is 16 residues long, counting both termini. Germline CDR1 reads MDHEN; CDR2 reads SYDVKM. CDR3 residues: CASSSSGFQASYEQYF.

This clonotype was counted many times. The chain employs TRBV27 and TRBJ2-5; D may correspond to TRBD1 or TRBD2 (5 bases each). The CDR3 contains 12 residues. The ends were cut back, 9 bases at V and 4 bases at J, with 12 bases in the middle. Germline loops: CDR1 MNHEY, CDR2 SMNVEV (reference sequence). CDR3 nucleotide sequence: TGTGCCAGTAGAGGGGTTGGAGAGACCCAGTACTTC. Translated, it gives CASRGVGETQYF.

J is TRBJ2-7 and V is TRBV6-1; 13 positions agree with TRBD2. CDR1 and CDR2 (germline): MNHNS, SASEGT. The V segment lost 5 bases and the J segment 7 bases; nucleotides outside the gene matches: 11. The CDR3 is 16 amino acids. Here the CDR3 reads CASSPSGLAGAGEQYF. In DNA form, the CDR3 reads TGTGCCAGCAGTCCCTCAGGACTAGCGGGGGCAGGTGAGCAGTACTTC.

Only a few counts were recorded for this clonotype. V and J are TRBV7-9 and TRBJ2-6, with 7 bases fitting TRBD1. Looked up from germline, CDR1 is SEHNR and CDR2 is FQNEAQ (reference sequence). Trimming removed 5 bases from V and 0 bases from J; junction bases left unmatched: 7. The CDR3 covers 17 residues. The CDR3 protein is CASSIWTGSSGANVLTF. The CDR3 DNA sequence: TGTGCCAGCAGCATTTGGACAGGCAGCTCTGGGGCCAACGTCCTGACTTTC.

This clonotype appeared many times. The chain links TRBV29-1 to TRBJ2-5; 12 bases agree with TRBD1. The CDR3 length is 15 residues. V gave up 8 bases and J gave up 5 bases; unmatched junction bases: 12. Germline V gene data show CDR1 as SQVTM and CDR2 as ANQGSEA. As DNA, the CDR3 is TGCAGCATAATTCCGGGACAGGGGGCGAGGGAGACCCAGTACTTC. Encoded protein: CSIIPGQGARETQYF.

This clonotype was seen at least ten times. This chain links TRBV30 with TRBJ1-1; D is unclear. V was clipped by 4 bases and J by 1 base, with 4 bases between them. Germline CDR1 and CDR2: GTSNPN and SVGIG (reference sequence). The CDR3 loop spans 11 amino acids. The CDR3 is CAWIRNTEAFF. The CDR3 DNA is TGTGCCTGGATCAGGAACACTGAAGCTTTCTTT.

This chain uses TRBV27 with TRBJ2-1, with D hard to call. The CDR3 is 13 amino acids. CDR1 is MNHEY, CDR2 SMNVEV, per germline (reference sequence). Trimming left V 6 bases short and J 7 bases short, with 13 bases between. The CDR3 DNA reads TGTGCCAGCAGCACACTACGGATAAATGAGCAGTTCTTC. Translation: CASSTLRINEQFF.

The chain carries TRBV19 and TRBJ1-3; possibly TRBD1 for D (5 bases). Germline V gives CDR1 LNHDA, CDR2 SQIVND (reference sequence). V was pared by 4 bases and J by 0 bases, with 13 bases between. The CDR3 totals 16 residues. CDR3 sequence reads: CASSNYRGFSGNTIYF. The CDR3 nucleotides read TGTGCCAGTAGTAACTACCGGGGCTTCTCTGGAAACACCATATATTTT.

This sequence joins TRBV19 and TRBJ2-2; D not certain. Germline lookup yields CDR1 LNHDA and CDR2 SQIVND (reference sequence). The CDR3 runs 14 residues. V gave up 5 bases and J gave up 3 bases, with 10 bases separating them. The CDR3 region is CASSVAPDTGELFF. As DNA, the CDR3 is TGTGCCAGTAGTGTGGCCCCAGACACCGGGGAGCTGTTTTTT.

In its sample, this clonotype was seen many times. CDR3 in amino acids: CASSLESADNEQFF. The CDR3 nucleotides are TGTGCCAGCAGCTTAGAATCCGCGGACAATGAGCAGTTCTTC. The chain combines TRBV5-4 with TRBJ2-1; D not certain. The germline CDR1 and CDR2 sequences are SGHNT and YYREEE (reference sequence). The CDR3 length is 14 residues. V was trimmed by 2 bases and J by 5 bases, leaving 11 bases between them.

V usage is TRBV3-1 and J usage is TRBJ2-2; D is unresolved. The CDR3 covers 14 residues. V was cut by 1 base and J by 6 bases, with 9 bases left in between. The germline V gene has CDR1 LGHDT and CDR2 YNNKEL (reference sequence). CDR3 sequence: CASSQGRAAGELFF. CDR3 in DNA: TGTGCCAGCAGCCAAGGTCGAGCTGCCGGGGAGCTGTTTTTT.

V gene TRBV27 combines with J gene TRBJ2-2; the D gene is possibly TRBD1 (6 bases). CDR3 length: 15 amino acids. Germline V gene lookup returns CDR1 MNHEY and CDR2 SMNVEV (reference sequence). V was cut by 7 bases and J by 2 bases, with 14 bases left in between. In DNA form, the CDR3 reads TGTGCCAGCACCCCAGGGGTAGCAAACACCGGGGAGCTGTTTTTT. The encoded protein is CASTPGVANTGELFF.

This clonotype was observed a handful of times. The chain couples TRBV5-6 to TRBJ1-6; 8 bases are shared with TRBD1. Per the germline V gene, CDR1 is SGHDT and CDR2 is YYEEEE. V lost 5 bases, J lost 9 bases, and 7 bases stayed unmatched. The CDR3 extends over 14 amino acids. The CDR3 DNA reads TGTGCCAGCAGTCCCAGGACAGGGTTTTCACCCCTCCACTTT. Protein product: CASSPRTGFSPLHF.

The table lists this clonotype with a count of one. This could be a read error, since a much larger clone is one nucleotide away. The chain uses TRBV2 and TRBJ2-3; TRBD1 matches at 11 bases. The germline CDR1 and CDR2 sequences are SNHLY and FYNNEI. This CDR3 has 12 residues. CDR3 region: CASRDRGQTRYF. The CDR3 DNA reads as TGTGCCAGCAGGGACAGGGGGCAAACGCGGTATTTT.

This clonotype was recorded many times. The chain carries TRBV20-1 and TRBJ2-7; a possible D gene is TRBD2 (6 bases). In germline, CDR1 is DFQATT, CDR2 SNEGSKA (reference sequence). The CDR3 is 13 residues long. The V end lost 4 bases, the J end lost 4 bases, and 14 bases lay between the germline ends. CDR3 region: CSATRYGGYEQYF. The CDR3 nucleotides read TGCAGTGCTACCCGGTATGGGGGGTACGAGCAGTACTTC.

This clonotype was picked up a small number of times. This chain links TRBV5-1 with TRBJ2-3; no definite D call. Per the germline V gene, CDR1 is SGHRS and CDR2 is YFSETQ. V was clipped by 2 bases and J by 2 bases, with 9 bases between them. The CDR3 is 14 residues long. The DNA for the CDR3 is TGCGCCAGCAGCTTCACTCGTGACACAGATACGCAGTATTTT. Protein: CASSFTRDTDTQYF.

This clonotype was seen only a few times. The chain couples TRBV30 to TRBJ1-5; 7 bases fit TRBD1. Per the germline V gene, CDR1 is GTSNPN and CDR2 is SVGIG (reference sequence). This CDR3 has 14 amino acids. With V trimmed by 3 bases and J by 5 bases, 7 bases remained unmatched. CDR3 protein: CAWRIGGGHQPQHF. CDR3 nucleotide sequence: TGTGCCTGGAGGATTGGAGGGGGCCATCAGCCCCAGCATTTT.

This chain links TRBV4-1 with TRBJ2-5; D may be TRBD1 or TRBD2 (5 bases each). CDR1 and CDR2 from the germline V gene are MGHRA and YSYEKL. The CDR3 covers 16 residues. V lost 0 bases, J lost 7 bases, and 18 bases lay in between. The CDR3 DNA reads TGCGCCAGCAGCCAAGATGAGTCGGCGAGAGGGGTGACCCAGTACTTC. This codes for CASSQDESARGVTQYF.

The sample holds many counts of this clonotype. This chain links TRBV5-1 with TRBJ2-3; 14 bases match TRBD2. Trimming at V came to 7 bases and at J to 5 bases, leaving 9 bases not matched to a gene. The CDR3 spans 16 residues. Germline CDR1 SGHRS, CDR2 YFSETQ. The CDR3 here is CASAQTSGGAGDTQYF. CDR3 DNA: TGCGCCAGCGCACAGACTAGCGGGGGGGCCGGAGATACGCAGTATTTT.

Notes on this clonotype: With a much larger clone just one base away, this may be a read error. This chain joins TRBV6-2 or TRBV6-3 and TRBJ1-1; D perhaps matches TRBD1 (6 bases). The CDR3 length is 15 residues. Germline CDR1 and CDR2: MNHEY and SVGEGT. DNA of the CDR3: TGTGCCAGCAGTTACCCCCAGGGGAAGAACGCTGAAGCTTTCTTT. Translation gives CASSYPQGKNAEAFF.

This clonotype has at least ten counts. This rearrangement joins TRBV2 to TRBJ2-1; 9 bases fit TRBD2. CDR1 SNHLY and CDR2 FYNNEI come from the germline V gene. Trimming removed 6 bases from V and 2 bases from J; junction bases left unmatched: 5. This CDR3 region has 15 residues. The CDR3 region is CASRMGLAAYNEQFF. The CDR3 bases are TGTGCCAGCAGGATGGGACTAGCTGCCTACAATGAGCAGTTCTTC.